Each of the 12 T cell receptor beta chains below was sequenced from the same sample in a study of Graves' ophthalmopathy and Graves' hyperthyroidism. Amplifying from RNA transcripts, the study obtained TCR beta CDR3 regions. The workflow started with a first-round RT-PCR run with HTBI primers and then moved on to a second-round multiplex PCR. TCRdb reprocessed the multiplex PCR reads via MiXCR and lists one record per CDR3 protein. Among about 420,000 distinct CDR3 sequences listed, 21% were seen once. The specimen was peripheral blood. These receptors came from a woman between 18 and 30 years old with stable Graves' hyperthyroidism.

In this sample, this clonotype turned up many times. This sequence joins TRBV11-2 and TRBJ1-5, with TRBD1 identical over 8 bases. Trimming took 5 bases from V and 2 from J; bases not matched to a gene: 5. The germline CDR1 and CDR2 sequences are SGHAT and FQNNGV. CDR3 length equals 15 residues. The CDR3 DNA follows: TGTGCCAGCAGCATCGGGACAGGAGGCAATCAGCCCCAGCATTTT. It encodes CASSIGTGGNQPQHF.

V usage is TRBV20-1 and J usage is TRBJ1-5; TRBD1 is a possible D gene (5 bases). The V end lost 7 bases, the J end lost 0 bases, and 16 bases lay between the germline ends. Germline CDR1 reads DFQATT; CDR2 reads SNEGSKA (reference sequence). The CDR3 has 15 residues. The CDR3: CSVPETDYSNQPQHF. CDR3 DNA: TGCAGTGTCCCCGAGACAGACTATAGCAATCAGCCCCAGCATTTT.

The CDR3 DNA follows: TGTGCCAGCAGTGAATTGGCAGGAGACTCTGGAAACACCATATATTTT. This encodes CASSELAGDSGNTIYF. This rearrangement joins TRBV2 to TRBJ1-3, with D hard to call. From germline, CDR1 is SNHLY and CDR2 FYNNEI. This CDR3 is 16 amino acids long. Trimming left V 2 bases short and J 0 bases short, with 11 bases between.

This clonotype has at least ten counts. Because it lacks the conserved phenylalanine or tryptophan at the end, this CDR3 is likely a read error. The chain links TRBV28 to TRBJ2-7, with TRBD2 matching over 7 bases. Germline values: CDR1 MDHEN, CDR2 SYDVKM. This CDR3 contains 13 residues. Unmatched junction bases numbered 5, after V lost 7 bases and J lost 2 bases. As DNA, the CDR3 is TGTGCCAGCACCGTAGCGGGTGCCTACGAGCAGTACCTC. It is translated as CASTVAGAYEQYL.

V and J are TRBV19 and TRBJ2-6, with a tentative D call TRBD1 (6 bases). This CDR3 comprises 16 residues. The germline gives CDR1 LNHDA, CDR2 SQIVND (reference sequence). V dropped 2 bases and J dropped 2 bases, with 10 bases sitting between them. The CDR3 nucleotides read TGTGCCAGTAGTATAACAGGGTTAGCTGGGGCCAACGTCCTGACTTTC. Its protein is CASSITGLAGANVLTF.

The sample holds many counts of this clonotype. The chain employs TRBV12-3 or TRBV12-4 and TRBJ2-2; TRBD2 agrees at 8 bases. The CDR3 extends over 16 amino acids. With V trimmed by 7 bases and J by 0 bases, 7 bases remained unmatched. CDR3 bases: TGTGCCAGCATCCTCCAACTAGCGGCGAACACCGGGGAGCTGTTTTTT. Amino acid sequence: CASILQLAANTGELFF.

The genes are TRBV7-2 and TRBJ2-5, with D possibly TRBD2 on 7 matching bases. Germline assignment: CDR1 SGHTA and CDR2 FQGNSA. This CDR3 has 15 residues. The germline V and J ends were trimmed by 6 bases and 1 base, with 15 bases remaining between them. CDR3 sequence: CASSYQGGGQETQYF. The DNA of the CDR3 is TGTGCCAGCAGTTATCAGGGAGGGGGCCAAGAGACCCAGTACTTC.

In the case of this clonotype: It may be a read error: a sequence one base away is much more abundant. This chain connects TRBV20-1 to TRBJ2-7; 7 nucleotides match TRBD2. CDR1 is DFQATT and CDR2 is SNEGSKA in the germline V gene (reference sequence). The CDR3 sequence is 12 residues long. The CDR3 region has the DNA TGCAGCGGGACTATCGACTCCTACGAGCAGTACTTC. It yields the protein CSGTIDSYEQYF.

V usage is TRBV28 and J usage is TRBJ1-2, with D tentatively TRBD1 (6 bases). The ends were cut back, 5 bases at V and 0 bases at J, with 13 bases in the middle. From germline, CDR1 is MDHEN and CDR2 SYDVKM. This CDR3 has 15 residues. CDR3 amino acids: CASSRPTGANYGYTF. CDR3 coding DNA: TGTGCCAGCAGTCGCCCGACAGGAGCTAACTATGGCTACACCTTC.

Only a few counts were recorded for this clonotype. V gene TRBV27 combines with J gene TRBJ1-4; 7 bases are a match to TRBD1. From germline, CDR1 is MNHEY and CDR2 SMNVEV (reference sequence). The V and J ends lost 5 bases and 6 bases, in that order; junction bases with no gene match: 3. The CDR3 is made up of 13 amino acids. The CDR3 DNA is TGTGCCAGCAGTCCCCAGGGGGATGAAAAACTGTTTTTT. This sequence encodes CASSPQGDEKLFF.

In its sample, this clonotype was seen many times. V usage is TRBV6-5 and J usage is TRBJ1-2; D gene uncertain. The CDR3 length is 15 residues. CDR1 is MNHEY and CDR2 is SVGAGI in the germline V gene. Trimming removed 6 bases from V and 4 bases from J, with 18 bases in between. CDR3 bases: TGTGCCAGCAGCGGTATCAGCTTAAGATTCTATGGCTACACCTTC. It encodes CASSGISLRFYGYTF.

Many counts were recorded for this clonotype. V is TRBV20-1 and J is TRBJ1-5; D is perhaps TRBD1 (5 bases). Between the trimmed V and J ends, which lost 3 bases and 0 bases, there was a span of 9 bases. Germline CDR1 and CDR2: DFQATT and SNEGSKA (reference sequence). The CDR3 totals 14 residues. The CDR3 nucleotides are TGCAGTGCTAGCGGGGGATATAGCAATCAGCCCCAGCATTTT. This translates into CSASGGYSNQPQHF.